Described below is a single T cell receptor beta chain sequence and its context. Its cognate antigen is unknown. Trimming took 2 bases from V and 4 from J, leaving 9 bases between them. The CDR3 sequence is 13 residues long. The germline V gene encodes CDR1 SGHTS and CDR2 YDEGEE. This sample is part of a study of cytomegalovirus exposure and HLA in healthy donors. Study summary: Within an early data release were about 85 million unique TCRs drawn from HLA-typed donors.

This PCR relied on a set of 60 Vbeta primers and 13 Jbeta primers. The method was immunoSEQ multiplex PCR; TCRdb's version includes in-frame clones alone and lacks a portion of them. Of approximately 72,000 clones in the sample, about 72% were seen once. Study-wide results and limits: In a later analysis, donors in an Asian-associated ancestry cluster reportedly had fewer N-insertions in productive TCRs than the cohort mean. Some V segments, TRBV6-2 and TRBV6-3 among them, were indistinguishable and were therefore excluded. After further analysis at a later stage, 16,951 TCR beta sequences were associated with HLA alleles at 0.05 false discovery rate.

Sequencing was carried out using PBMCs. This TCR was recovered from a man aged 40-50 years in good health and CMV-seropositive. The genes are TRBV5-8 and TRBJ1-1; D is unclear. For the CDR3, the DNA is TGTGCCAGCAGCTTAGAAGGAGCCACTGAAGCTTTCTTT. As protein: CASSLEGATEAFF.